The 30 T cell receptor beta chains below were found in one sample sequenced in a study of T cells in Graves' hyperthyroidism and ophthalmopathy. TCR beta CDR3 sequences were amplified from RNA transcripts. The TCR CDR3 first-round RT-PCR relied on the HTBI primer set. TCRdb called the multiplex PCR reads again in MiXCR, with one record for every CDR3 protein. Of approximately 98,000 distinct CDR3 sequences in the sample, approximately 40% were seen once. Sequenced: peripheral blood or thyroid tissue (not recorded which). These receptors all stem from a woman aged 25-40 years with Graves' hyperthyroidism.

In its sample, this clonotype was seen many times. The rearrangement joins TRBV6-5 to TRBJ1-1; D ambiguous. Germline V gene data show CDR1 as MNHEY and CDR2 as SVGAGI. The CDR3 extends over 14 amino acids. With 7 bases removed from V and 5 bases from J, the gap between germline ends came to 17 bases. CDR3: CASTSRQGWTEAFF. For the CDR3, the DNA is TGTGCCAGCACCTCACGACAAGGATGGACTGAAGCTTTCTTT.

A few counts support this clonotype. V is TRBV7-9 and J is TRBJ2-7; 12 nucleotides agree with TRBD2. CDR1 and CDR2 (germline): SEHNR, FQNEAQ (reference sequence). The ends lost 8 bases at V and 1 base at J; junction bases unmatched: 15. The CDR3 loop spans 18 amino acids. The CDR3 loop reads CASSPEWLAGGRSYEQYF. Here the CDR3 DNA reads TGTGCCAGCTCACCAGAGTGGCTAGCGGGAGGGCGGTCCTACGAGCAGTACTTC.

The J gene is TRBJ2-7, the V gene TRBV29-1; D unresolved. The V end lost 0 bases, the J end lost 5 bases, and 5 bases lay between the germline ends. Germline V gene lookup returns CDR1 SQVTM and CDR2 ANQGSEA. The CDR3 length is 11 residues. The CDR3 DNA is TGCAGCGTTGAAGATGCCCACGAGCAGTACTTC. Translated: CSVEDAHEQYF.

This clonotype was observed at least ten times. The chain links TRBV24-1 to TRBJ1-2; tentative D call: TRBD1 (6 bases). The CDR3 sequence is 12 residues long. The germline gives CDR1 KGHDR, CDR2 SFDVKD. Trimming shortened V by 5 bases and J by 5 bases, and 8 bases separated the two germline ends. The CDR3 protein is CATSGDTYGYTF. As DNA, the CDR3 is TGTGCCACCAGTGGGGACACTTATGGCTACACCTTC.

This clonotype was seen more than once but under ten times. Written as DNA, the CDR3 is TGTGCCAGCAGTGAAGGAGGCAGCCCCTATGGCTACACCTTC. Amino acid sequence: CASSEGGSPYGYTF. The rearrangement links TRBV13 to TRBJ1-2; D is unresolved. There are 14 residues in the CDR3. Germline V gene data show CDR1 as PRHDT and CDR2 as FYEKMQ (reference sequence). Trimming left V 6 bases short and J 4 bases short, with 15 bases between.

This clonotype was picked up many times. The V call is TRBV27, the J call TRBJ2-5; 7 nucleotides agree with TRBD2. The V segment lost 6 bases and the J segment 4 bases; nucleotides outside the gene matches: 2. Per the germline V gene, CDR1 is MNHEY and CDR2 is SMNVEV (reference sequence). The CDR3 has 12 amino acids. Here the CDR3 reads CASRGGLETQYF. For the CDR3, the DNA is TGTGCCAGCAGGGGGGGGTTAGAGACCCAGTACTTC.

The chain couples TRBV20-1 to TRBJ2-7; TRBD1 aligns across 9 bases. The germline gives CDR1 DFQATT, CDR2 SNEGSKA (reference sequence). The trim removed 3 bases at V and 3 bases at J, leaving 9 bases unmatched. The CDR3 runs to 15 residues. For the CDR3, the DNA is TGCAGTGCTAGTCCCGGGACAGGGTGGCACTACGAGCAGTACTTC. Amino acid sequence: CSASPGTGWHYEQYF.

This clonotype was recorded a few times. A much larger clone lies one base from this, so it may be a read error. The chain recombines TRBV9 with TRBJ2-7, with D tentatively TRBD1 (6 bases). The CDR3 is 15 residues long. V lost 4 bases and J lost 2, with 16 bases in between. From germline, CDR1 is SGDLS and CDR2 YYNGEE. The CDR3 nucleotides are TGTGCCAGCAGCTCCCAGGGGAACCCCCCCTACGAGCAGTACTTC. Its protein is CASSSQGNPPYEQYF.

Many counts were recorded for this clonotype. J is TRBJ1-1 and V is TRBV12-3 or TRBV12-4; D might be TRBD1 (5 bases). This CDR3 region has 13 residues. The germline V and J ends were trimmed by 2 bases and 4 bases, with 8 bases remaining between them. The CDR3 region is CASSLLGTTEAFF. In DNA, the CDR3 is TGTGCCAGCAGTTTACTAGGGACCACTGAAGCTTTCTTT.

This clonotype was seen a few times. The chain uses TRBV4-2 and TRBJ2-7; 11 nucleotides line up with TRBD2. The V gene end was trimmed by 6 bases and the J gene end by 0 bases; junction bases not matched to a gene: 10. The CDR3 is made up of 17 amino acids. The germline gives CDR1 LGHNA, CDR2 YNFKEQ. The CDR3 DNA follows: TGTGCCAGCAGTTTATTCGGCACTAGCGGGAGCTCCTACGAGCAGTACTTC. Its protein is CASSLFGTSGSSYEQYF.

Of note for this clonotype: One end of the junction varies from germline; a read error may be responsible. The chain joins TRBV6-5 to TRBJ1-2; 7 bases align to TRBD1. CDR3 length equals 12 residues. Germline V lookup: CDR1 MNHEY, CDR2 SVGAGI. The CDR3 DNA sequence: TGTGCCAACAGTTCGCAGGGGGGAGGCTACACCTTC. Amino acids: CANSSQGGGYTF.

This clonotype has at least ten counts. The genes are TRBV7-2 and TRBJ2-2; D may correspond to TRBD1 or TRBD2 (7 bases each). Looked up from germline, CDR1 is SGHTA and CDR2 is FQGNSA. The CDR3 is 18 residues long. The V end was cut by 5 bases, the J end by 4 bases, with 23 bases between. CDR3 sequence: CASSAPRGLAELTGELFF. The CDR3 DNA reads as TGTGCCAGCAGCGCCCCTAGGGGGCTAGCGGAACTCACCGGGGAGCTGTTTTTT.

This clonotype has a count of ten or more. V is TRBV5-4 and J is TRBJ1-1; 10 bases map to TRBD1. With V trimmed by 2 bases and J by 7 bases, 8 bases remained unmatched. CDR3 length: 15 amino acids. The germline V gene encodes CDR1 SGHNT and CDR2 YYREEE (reference sequence). CDR3 in amino acids: CASSLDRGPRFEAFF. The CDR3 DNA is TGTGCCAGCAGCTTAGACAGGGGGCCTCGGTTTGAAGCTTTCTTT. The whole variable domain, remainder taken from reference TRBV5-4 and TRBJ1-1, is ETGVTQSPTHLIKTRGQQVTLRCSSQSGHNTVSWYQQALGQGPQFIFQYYREEENGRGNFPPRFSGLQFPNYSSELNVNALELDDSALYLCASSLDRGPRFEAFFGQGTRLTVV.

This clonotype occurred many times. The chain employs TRBV2 and TRBJ2-7; tentatively, D is TRBD1 (6 bases). V lost 7 bases, J lost 0 bases, and 10 bases lay in between. This CDR3 has 13 residues. Germline V gene data show CDR1 as SNHLY and CDR2 as FYNNEI. The DNA for the CDR3 is TGTGCCAGCATCGGGGACAACTCCTACGAGCAGTACTTC. Residues: CASIGDNSYEQYF.

This clonotype has ten or more counts. This chain uses TRBV10-2 with TRBJ2-5; perhaps TRBD2 as D (5 bases). Trimming pared 2 bases from V and 1 base from J, leaving 8 bases between. Germline V gives CDR1 WSHSY, CDR2 SAAADI. CDR3 length: 14 residues. Here the CDR3 reads CASSEAAVQETQYF. The CDR3 bases are TGCGCCAGCAGTGAGGCAGCGGTCCAAGAGACCCAGTACTTC.

In the case of this clonotype: A read error may be the cause here, since a much bigger clone is one base away. Because it lacks the conserved phenylalanine or tryptophan at the end, this CDR3 is likely a read error. This chain connects TRBV28 to TRBJ2-7; 7 bases fit TRBD2. The CDR3 length is 15 residues. With V trimmed by 8 bases and J by 2 bases, 12 bases remained unmatched. Per germline, CDR1 MDHEN and CDR2 SYDVKM. As DNA, the CDR3 is TGTGCCAGCTCACCACCGCAGAGCGGGACCTACGAGCAGTACTCC. Encoded protein: CASSPPQSGTYEQYS.

Here the CDR3 reads CASSPGTAETQYF. The CDR3 DNA reads as TGTGCCAGCTCACCAGGGACGGCAGAGACCCAGTACTTC. The chain combines TRBV18 with TRBJ2-5; TRBD1 or TRBD2 may be the D gene (5 bases each). The CDR3 runs to 13 residues. Per the germline V gene, CDR1 is KGHSH and CDR2 is LQKENI. Deletions cut 2 bases from V and 4 bases from J, with 8 bases between.

For this clonotype: With a much larger clone just one base away, this may be a read error. The chain is built from TRBV7-9 and TRBJ1-1, with 12 bases that match TRBD1. In germline, CDR1 is SEHNR, CDR2 FQNEAQ (reference sequence). This CDR3 spans 16 amino acids. This CDR3 is CAGEPGTGGIYTEAFF. Here the CDR3 DNA reads TGCGCCGGCGAACCCGGGACAGGGGGCATTTACACTGAAGCTTTCTTT. Combining the CDR3 with reference TRBV7-9 and TRBJ1-1 gives the whole variable domain DTGVSQNPRHKITKRGQNVTFRCDPISEHNRLYWYRQTLGQGPEFLTYFQNEAQLEKSRLLSDRFSAERPKGSFSTLEIQRTEQGDSAMYLCAGEPGTGGIYTEAFFGQGTRLTVV.

The V call is TRBV16, the J call TRBJ1-1; D not resolved. This CDR3 contains 14 residues. From germline, CDR1 is KGHSY and CDR2 FQNENV. V was trimmed by 3 bases and J by 4 bases, leaving 12 bases between them. The chain's CDR3 is CASSQGFRVTEAFF. The CDR3 DNA reads as TGTGCCAGCAGCCAGGGGTTCCGGGTCACTGAAGCTTTCTTT.

V is TRBV15 and J is TRBJ2-7; 8 bases match TRBD1. Germline loops: CDR1 LNHNV, CDR2 YYDKDF (reference sequence). With 3 bases clipped from V and 6 bases from J, the junction kept 10 bases outside the gene matches. The CDR3 sequence is 15 residues long. The CDR3 loop is CATSSLVDRAGEQYF. The CDR3 DNA follows: TGTGCCACCAGCAGCTTAGTGGACAGGGCTGGCGAGCAGTACTTC.

The genes are TRBV7-3 and TRBJ2-3, with D tentatively TRBD1 or TRBD2 (6 bases each). There are 14 residues in the CDR3. Trimming shortened V by 5 bases and J by 2 bases, and 11 bases separated the two germline ends. CDR1 and CDR2 from the germline V gene are SGHTA and FQGTGA. The CDR3 DNA sequence: TGTGCCAGCAGCGCCACGGGGGCCACAGATACGCAGTATTTT. Translated, it gives CASSATGATDTQYF.

Turning to this clonotype: The CDR3 ends on some other residue instead of the conserved phenylalanine or tryptophan, so this is likely a read error. Because the CDR3's place on the DNA is in doubt, the DNA is left out and the CDR3 is given as listed by TCRdb. The chain carries TRBV12-3 or TRBV12-4 and TRBJ1-4; TRBD1 reflects the table's D call only, with no check against the DNA. The CDR3 numbers 13 amino acids, ends counted. CDR3 in amino acids: CASSEGGKAFFGQ.

A note on this clonotype: In this CDR3 the conserved last residue, phenylalanine or tryptophan, is missing, so a read error is likely. The V call is TRBV16, the J call TRBJ1-2, with 12 bases identical to TRBD1. The ends lost 3 bases at V and 6 bases at J; junction bases unmatched: 8. The CDR3 runs 16 residues. Per germline, CDR1 KGHSY and CDR2 FQNENV. The DNA of the CDR3 is TGTGCCAGCAGCCACTCCGGGACAGGGGGCGCGGATGGCTACACCCTC. The encoded protein is CASSHSGTGGADGYTL.

This clonotype was seen a handful of times. Possible read error: a much larger clone is one base away. The chain combines TRBV4-1 with TRBJ1-3; possible D gene TRBD1, 6 bases. V shed 0 bases and J shed 1 base, with 10 bases lying between them. Per germline, CDR1 MGHRA and CDR2 YSYEKL. The CDR3 contains 16 residues. The CDR3 bases are TGCGCCAGCAGCCAAGACGACACAGGGTCTGGAAACACCATATATTTT. Amino acid sequence: CASSQDDTGSGNTIYF.

In this sample, this clonotype turned up many times. The J gene is TRBJ1-5, the V gene TRBV28, with D unclear. This CDR3 region has 13 residues. Looked up from germline, CDR1 is MDHEN and CDR2 is SYDVKM. Trimming pared 6 bases from V and 0 bases from J, leaving 6 bases between. This CDR3 is CASRSYSNQPQHF. CDR3 nucleotides: TGTGCCAGCAGGAGTTATAGCAATCAGCCCCAGCATTTT.

This clonotype appeared many times. The V call is TRBV28, the J call TRBJ2-7; 7 bases align to TRBD1. Germline assignment: CDR1 MDHEN and CDR2 SYDVKM. This CDR3 is 12 amino acids long. The V and J ends lost 10 bases and 3 bases, in that order; junction bases with no gene match: 6. The CDR3: CATYTGDYEQYF. Written as DNA, the CDR3 is TGTGCCACATACACAGGGGACTACGAGCAGTACTTC. Supplemented by reference TRBV28 and TRBJ2-7, the full variable domain reads DVKVTQSSRYLVKRTGEKVFLECVQDMDHENMFWYRQDPGLGLRLIYFSYDVKMKEKGDIPEGYSVSREKKERFSLILESASTNQTSMYLCATYTGDYEQYFGPGTRLTVT.

This clonotype was seen ten or more times. This could be a read error, since a much larger clone is one nucleotide away. The V gene is TRBV7-2, the J gene TRBJ1-6, with unresolved D. Germline assignment: CDR1 SGHTA and CDR2 FQGNSA. With 4 bases removed from V and 9 bases from J, the gap between germline ends came to 16 bases. The CDR3 is 15 amino acids. Here the CDR3 DNA reads TGTGCCAGCAGCTCAAGGGCGAGAAGTAGTTCACCCCTCCACTTT. Translating it yields CASSSRARSSSPLHF.

This clonotype was detected many times. The V call is TRBV10-3, the J call TRBJ1-3; D is unresolved. CDR3 size: 16 residues. The germline gives CDR1 ENHRY, CDR2 SYGVKD. The V end was cut by 0 bases, the J end by 0 bases, with 9 bases between. DNA for the CDR3: TGTGCCATCAGTGAGTCGGGGTCTAGCTCTGGAAACACCATATATTTT. This codes for CAISESGSSSGNTIYF.

V is TRBV15 and J is TRBJ1-2; 12 bases map to TRBD1. The germline V gene has CDR1 LNHNV and CDR2 YYDKDF (reference sequence). This CDR3 is built from 16 residues. Trimming at V came to 3 bases and at J to 5 bases, leaving 7 bases not matched to a gene. CDR3 sequence: CATSSLGTGGNYGYTF. In DNA form, the CDR3 reads TGTGCCACCAGCAGTCTAGGGACAGGGGGCAATTATGGCTACACCTTC.

The J gene is TRBJ2-5, the V gene TRBV15; 10 bases line up with TRBD2. From germline, CDR1 is LNHNV and CDR2 YYDKDF (reference sequence). J lost 5 bases, V lost 4 bases, and 10 bases had no gene match. The CDR3 is 16 residues long. The CDR3 is CATSNPGSGRAETQYF. Written as DNA, the CDR3 is TGTGCCACCAGCAACCCGGGGAGCGGGAGGGCCGAGACCCAGTACTTC.